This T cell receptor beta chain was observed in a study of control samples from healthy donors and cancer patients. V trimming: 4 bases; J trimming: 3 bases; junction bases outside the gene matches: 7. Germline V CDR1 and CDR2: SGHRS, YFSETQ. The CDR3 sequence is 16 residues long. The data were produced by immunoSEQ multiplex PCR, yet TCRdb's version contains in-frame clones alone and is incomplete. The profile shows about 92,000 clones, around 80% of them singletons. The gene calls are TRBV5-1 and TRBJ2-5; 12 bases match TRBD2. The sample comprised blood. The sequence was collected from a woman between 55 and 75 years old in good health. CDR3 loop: CASSQGLAGSKETQYF. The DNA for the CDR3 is TGCGCCAGCAGCCAGGGACTAGCGGGTTCCAAAGAGACCCAGTACTTC.